This TCR beta chain originates from a study of cytomegalovirus exposure and HLA in healthy donors (dated by TCRdb to the late 2010s). Broadly, across the study: According to an earlier analysis of a few hundred of the donors, about 190 million T cells yielded 90 million to 130 million unique TCR beta sequences and 276 Gb of sequence data. The study used immunosequencing to profile the T cell repertoires of 666 subjects and linked those repertoires to cytomegalovirus serostatus. Typing coverage varied by locus: 629-630 donors for A, B, C, DRB1 and DQB1; more than 500 for DQA1; 600 to 610 for DPA1; 450 to 480 for DPB1. A separate validation cohort of 100 to 150 different subjects was used in addition to the approximately 610-subject first cohort. Among the roughly 400 genotyped donors, approximately 77% belonged to the genetic ancestry cluster associated with self-reported Caucasian donors. A later analysis re-examined previously published TCR beta repertoires from 610 or so donors and added high-resolution HLA genotyping to investigate patterns of TCR occurrence. To decide whether each TCR beta V gene segment behaved as functional or pseudogenic, an earlier analysis of several hundred of the donors relied on high-throughput TCR beta sequencing. Alongside the repertoire data, information on donor age, sex, ethnicity and CMV serostatus was compiled. HLA typing included class I and class II loci at four-digit resolution. All discovery cohort repertoires had been generated using a single sequencing platform. Rather than using new phenotypic data, the later analysis identified candidate immune exposures from TCR beta sequences and from how often those sequences occurred across donors. The aim of the study was to test whether cataloging public T cell receptors could identify signatures of past pathogen exposure. To predict cytomegalovirus infection status, the study brought together high-throughput TCR immunosequencing, statistical association of individual TCRs with disease status, and machine learning. An early release covering roughly 640 HLA-typed donors comprised about 310 gigabases of sequencing data and around 86 million unique TCR sequences. On average, roughly 240,000 unique TCR beta nucleotide sequences were sequenced per donor among about 400 genotyped donors of the cohort, with around 19% of those sequences being non-productive. Roughly 5 DR-DQ haplotypes were handled as single units for association and clustering because linkage in the cohort was strong. A later genetic analysis used genome-wide SNP genotypes for about 65% of the roughly 700 donors, treating that subset as a discovery cohort. Overall results and qualifications from the work: Approximately 18 rarely observed V segments, including chromosome 9 orphons, were excluded from the earlier analysis of a few hundred of the donors because counts were too low. In a later genetic analysis, a missense DCLRE1C variant was associated with V-gene and J-gene trimming of TCR beta chains, and the association was replicated in an independent cohort. The classifier was reported to diagnose cytomegalovirus status with high specificity and sensitivity in both the original cohort and the validation cohort. Linkage disequilibrium might explain the correlated functional status among segregating V segments, but an unknown experimental factor could not be ruled out. The cohort was sequenced for TCR beta chains only, and without alpha or paired-chain data the features that could be detected were limited. Across donors, most TCR sequences were observed very rarely, whereas some public TCRs were present in many individuals. According to the authors, the approach could potentially be generalized to other disease states and immunological phenotypes. Broadly in line with IMGT annotations, most TCR beta V segments showed up in productive rearrangements about 87% or about 30% of the time in an earlier analysis of 587 of the donors. The sequencing pipeline was judged likely to have produced a cluster of highly shared sequence variants as a technical artifact. Assigning TCR associations to individual alleles was difficult when HLA alleles, especially DR and DQ, strongly co-occurred. The study gave a list of 150 to 200 TCR beta chains associated with cytomegalovirus. Because HLA typing was unavailable for some donors at each locus, only the typed subset was used in association tests. Sequencing depth was assumed to be roughly uniform across donors in the presence/absence analyses, though that assumption may not hold. A few of the identified cytomegalovirus-associated TCR beta chains were confirmed in vitro to be specific for cytomegalovirus antigens. In a later analysis, TCR association rates were found to vary across HLA loci, with the most associated TCRs seen for DRB1 alleles and the fewest for HLA-C alleles. A later analysis found that most CMV-associated TCR beta chains appeared HLA-restricted, with HLA associations seemingly driven largely by CMV exposure. CMV serostatus was the only immune exposure information available for the cohort. A later genetic analysis reported fewer N-insertions in productive TCRs among donors in an Asian-associated ancestry cluster than the approximately 700-donor mean. Specific HLA alleles were associated with 15,000 to 20,000 TCR beta sequences at a false discovery rate of 0.05 in a later analysis. A later analysis found that HLA-associated TCR beta chains were more clonally expanded and had lower generation probabilities than equally common non-associated chains. Several of the top co-occurrence clusters appeared to be linked to parvovirus B19, influenza, CMV and Epstein-Barr virus, according to a later analysis. A further reported finding was that TCR beta sequences accurately predicted the HLA-A and HLA-B alleles for most subjects in the first cohort.

The library was built by means of the immunoSEQ multiplex PCR assay. The multiplex PCR relied on a mix of 60 forward primers for TCR Vbeta segments and 13 reverse primers for TCR Jbeta segments. The CDR3 region of rearranged TCR beta genes was amplified from genomic DNA by a multiplex PCR assay. The amplified TCR beta libraries were sequenced on the Illumina HiSeq System as 87-base-pair reads. The study's own analysis went as follows. Across the 700 or so repertoires, a later analysis counted tens of millions of unique TCR beta chains, around 10 million of which were shared by at least two donors. Raw reads were error-corrected and collapsed into unique sequences by a nearest-neighbor algorithm in which closely related sequences were merged to remove PCR and sequencing errors. To assign V, D and J gene segments, CDR3 sequences were aligned to IMGT reference sequences. For a sequence to be retained, a match of at least six nucleotides was required to both a V gene segment and a J gene segment. Rearrangements were called productive when the CDR3 lacked stop codons and stayed in frame with V and J; all others were non-productive. Following IMGT convention, CDR3 was defined as the stretch from the second conserved V-encoded cysteine up to the conserved J-encoded phenylalanine. The earlier analysis of about 610 of the donors excluded any sequence lacking an unambiguous match to a single V gene segment. An earlier analysis of fewer than 650 of the donors classified V segments as functional when productive rearrangements were above 56.7% and as segregating when the standard deviation between donors was above 5%. To diagnose cytomegalovirus status from the catalog of TCR beta chain sequences, a statistical classification framework was built. A later analysis assigned V and J genes by comparing TCR nucleotide sequences with IMGT/GENE-DB human TR gene sequences. The TCRdist pipeline was used in a later analysis to assign CDR3 sequences and most-parsimonious VDJ recombination scenarios. In a later analysis, each TCR beta chain was defined by its CDR3 amino acid sequence together with its V-gene family, and reads lacking a unique V-gene family were excluded. To address suspected cross-contamination and a sequencing artifact, a later analysis removed 450 to 700 highly shared, low-generation-probability nucleotide sequences. In a later analysis, a clonal expansion index for each public chain was calculated from normalized within-repertoire ranks of inferred template counts. Generation probabilities in a later analysis came from a VDJ recombination model fitted to out-of-frame rearrangements, and those results were checked against IGoR. Hypergeometric tests were used in a later analysis to score TCR-TCR, TCR-HLA and TCR-CMV co-occurrence, with a repertoire-size bias correction applied to the TCR pairs. False discovery rates were estimated in a later analysis by permuting HLA or CMV assignments 20 times. In a later analysis, co-occurring TCRs were grouped using DBSCAN, and TCRdist sequence similarity was added for clustering within HLA-allele-positive subsets. Repertoires with fewer than 30,000 or more than 120,000 public chains, plus five repertoires with anomalous nucleotide sharing, were excluded from co-occurrence clustering. Here the immuneACCESS table is served through TCRdb, limited to in-frame sequences with V and J called. Missing clones are a known gap in these copies; in checked studies unresolved V genes cover under half, and the rest lacks a known reason. That table gives V, J and clone size, and the DNA gave D and trimming. This sample lists about 140,000 clones; over 60% were detected once. The ten largest make up approximately 7% of the sample.

The cohort comprised 710 or so healthy bone marrow donors. At the time of sampling, all cohort members were nominally healthy, though unrecorded immune exposures were likely present. The donor was CMV seropositive and was included in the group of 270 or so seropositive cohort members. A peripheral blood sample was provided by each donor, and peripheral blood mononuclear cells were used for TCR beta sequencing. Genomic DNA extraction from the blood cell samples was performed with the Qiagen DNeasy Blood Extraction Kit. Worth noting for this clone: Its antigen is not yet known. No base quality information exists; no much larger clone differs at one position.

Source material: PBMCs. This receptor was obtained from a man aged 35 to 55 in good health and CMV-seropositive.

The CDR3: CASSLEAGIYGDTQYF. In nucleotide form, the sequence is TGTGCCAGCAGCTTGGAAGCAGGGATTTACGGAGATACGCAGTATTTT. The sequence links TRBV5-4 to TRBJ2-3, with TRBD1 as a weak D call on 5 bases. Reading from cysteine to phenylalanine, the CDR3 counts 16 amino acids. The CDR3 DNA has 48 bases and is translated from base 1. The junction shows trimming of 0 bases on V and 5 bases on J, plus 16 bases between the germline ends. For CDR1 and CDR2, the germline V gene (reference sequence) lists SGHNT and YYREEE.